A single TCR beta chain is shown here with its context. The target of this receptor is not known. The sample holds no much larger clone one base away, and base qualities are not on file. This sample was taken from a study of CD8 T cells in Susac syndrome (dated by TCRdb to about 2019). With respect to the entire study: Whether CD8+ T cell activation and differentiation in Susac syndrome was antigen driven was tested using repertoire sequencing. The clonality of the CD8+ T cell repertoire was compared across some eleven healthy donors, roughly 14 Susac syndrome patients and under 17 multiple sclerosis patients.

Trimming costs V 8 bases and J 3 bases, and their ends lie 19 bases apart. The CDR3, from cysteine to phenylalanine, totals 15 residues. Only the CDR3 DNA stays, 45 bases, in frame from base 1. The germline V gene sets CDR1 to MGHDK and CDR2 to SYGVNS. Overall results and qualifications from the work: The TCR sequencing and HLA analysis was acknowledged to have included a relatively small number of individuals.

High-throughput TCR beta sequencing profiled peripheral blood CD8+ and CD4+ T cells from healthy donors, Susac syndrome patients and multiple sclerosis patients. The multiple sclerosis controls were treatment-naive patients who had stable or active relapsing-remitting disease and met the revised McDonald criteria. Bulk CD8+ and CD4+ T cells were purified by magnetic negative isolation, while CD8+ TEMRA cells were enriched using FACS. Blood was collected in EDTA tubes and processed within 24 hours, with PBMCs isolated through density gradient centrifugation. PBMCs intended for TCR sequencing were cryopreserved in liquid nitrogen and were subsequently thawed in a 37 degrees C water bath. The sorted or isolated CD4+, CD8+ and CD8+ TEMRA cells had a purity of 90% or higher. RNA was extracted using the RNeasy kit, and about 0.5 to 1 microgram was reverse transcribed with random hexamers. The immunoSEQ multiplex PCR assay, covering 54 Vbeta and 13 Jbeta segments, was used to amplify TCR beta CDR3 regions. PCR amplification bias was corrected using a synthetic template baseline for primer optimization and computational correction. In the source study's methods: Only productive sequences were kept, with reads annotated to V, D and J genes according to IMGT and analyzed in immunoSEQ Analyzer. Clonality was calculated as one minus the Shannon entropy normalized by log2 of the number of productive unique sequences. Public and private clones were assessed among the 100 most prevalent clones of each patient and control. A clone was defined as Susac-specific if it was absent from the healthy and MS cohorts, from about 1,100 published viral clones and from other ImmuneACCESS disease sequences. TCRdb handled the public reads itself, with Q25 trimming in fastp and clone calling in MiXCR, and kept productive beta chains. One record per CDR3 amino acid sequence lists the most common genes and DNA. The V and J calls come from TCRdb's annotation, not from the publication. Across this sample there are about 280,000 distinct CDR3 sequences, with about 88% seen only once. The ten largest account for over 0.095% of the sample.

Recombination connected TRBV25-1 to TRBJ1-1; perhaps TRBD1 is the D gene, with 5 bases matching. The TCR was taken from a human donor with multiple sclerosis. Sample: CD8+ T cells from PBMCs. CDR3 sequence: CASALIGARDTEAFF. The DNA sequence is TGTGCCAGCGCCTTAATCGGGGCTAGGGACACTGAAGCTTTCTTT.